This T cell receptor beta chain is drawn from a study of Tregs in tolerant kidney transplant recipients. Assay: immunoSEQ multiplex PCR; the TCRdb copy retains only in-frame clones and omits some. The data show under 90,000 clones, over 75% seen once. Trimming shortened V by 0 bases and J by 8 bases, and 10 bases separated the two germline ends. The CDR3 length is 14 residues. Looked up from germline, CDR1 is MRHNA and CDR2 is SNTAGT. Overall study results and limits: Tregs expanded with activated donor B cells seemed most donor-specific.

Comments on this clone: Antigen unknown.

The nonmyeloablative bone marrow transplants came from related graft donors, with transient mixed chimerism. The sequence was collected from a human patient who received a combined kidney and bone marrow transplant. Some T cells may be transferred from the graft donor. Sample: CD4+ T cells from blood (PBMCs), taken 24 months after the transplant. The chain joins TRBV6-4 to TRBJ1-4; D perhaps matches TRBD1 (5 bases). CDR3: CASSDSWGPEKLFF. The CDR3 nucleotides read TGTGCCAGCAGTGACTCGTGGGGCCCGGAAAAACTGTTTTTT.